This T cell receptor (beta chain) was profiled in a study of cytomegalovirus exposure and HLA in healthy donors. Broader study findings: Common viral pathogens seemed to be connected with several of the most significant clusters, according to a later analysis. Researchers reported from a later analysis that most CMV-associated TCR beta chains appeared HLA-restricted. Associated with cytomegalovirus, according to the listing, were 150 to 200 TCR beta chains. In a later analysis, at a false discovery rate of 0.05, approximately 16,000 TCR beta sequences matched HLA alleles.

Per the germline V gene, CDR1 is KGHSH and CDR2 is LQKENI. The CDR3 spans 15 residues. Deletions cut 0 bases from V and 5 bases from J, with 13 bases between. About this clone: Antigen: not known.

PCR used 60 Vbeta primers and 13 Jbeta primers. TCRdb's copy holds only in-frame clones and misses some; the assay was immunoSEQ multiplex PCR. Among 110,000 or so clones listed, roughly 79% were seen once. V and J are TRBV18 and TRBJ1-1; D is unclear. The TCR sequence derives from a young woman in good health and CMV-seronegative. Input material: PBMCs. CDR3 nucleotide sequence: TGTGCCAGCTCACCACCTCCCATTGCGGTAACTGAAGCTTTCTTT. This translates into CASSPPPIAVTEAFF.